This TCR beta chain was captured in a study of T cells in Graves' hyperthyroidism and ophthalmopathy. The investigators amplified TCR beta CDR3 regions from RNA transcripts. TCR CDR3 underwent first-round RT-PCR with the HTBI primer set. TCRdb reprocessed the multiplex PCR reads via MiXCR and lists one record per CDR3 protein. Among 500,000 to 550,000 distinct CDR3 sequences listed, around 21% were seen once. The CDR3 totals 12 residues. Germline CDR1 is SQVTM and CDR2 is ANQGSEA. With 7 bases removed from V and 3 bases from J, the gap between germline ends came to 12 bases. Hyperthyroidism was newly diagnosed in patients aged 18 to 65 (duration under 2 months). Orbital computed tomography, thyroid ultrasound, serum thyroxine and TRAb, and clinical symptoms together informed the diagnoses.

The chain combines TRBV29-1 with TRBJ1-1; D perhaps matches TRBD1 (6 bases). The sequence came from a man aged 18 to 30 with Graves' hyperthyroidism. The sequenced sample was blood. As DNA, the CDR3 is TGCAGCGGGGGGGCACAGCACACTGAAGCTTTCTTT. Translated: CSGGAQHTEAFF.